What follows is one TCR beta chain and its context. Its matching antigen is unknown. The sample is drawn from a study of siplizumab effects on memory and regulatory T cells. The V gene's germline CDR1 is GTSNPN and CDR2 SVGIG (reference sequence). This CDR3 comprises 10 residues. V was clipped by 5 bases and J by 9 bases, with 9 bases between them. The repertoire was sequenced with immunoSEQ multiplex PCR; TCRdb's copy has only in-frame clones and lacks some. Here the sample spans 90,000 to 130,000 clones, roughly 92% being singletons. Broader study findings: Proliferating siplizumab-culture Treg suppressive function went unconfirmed. Of the proliferating CD4+ or CD8+ clones, roughly 75-96% lacked a naive or memory phenotype that could be assigned. Greater diversity than memory cells seemed evident in naive T cells, which also appeared to be major alloresponse contributors.

What was sequenced was CD4+ T cells sorted from blood. This TCR derives from a human donor in good health. V is TRBV30 and J is TRBJ2-3; D may match TRBD1 or TRBD2 (5 bases each). The CDR3, as DNA: TGTGCCTGGGGGGGAAAAACGCAGTATTTT. It codes for CAWGGKTQYF.